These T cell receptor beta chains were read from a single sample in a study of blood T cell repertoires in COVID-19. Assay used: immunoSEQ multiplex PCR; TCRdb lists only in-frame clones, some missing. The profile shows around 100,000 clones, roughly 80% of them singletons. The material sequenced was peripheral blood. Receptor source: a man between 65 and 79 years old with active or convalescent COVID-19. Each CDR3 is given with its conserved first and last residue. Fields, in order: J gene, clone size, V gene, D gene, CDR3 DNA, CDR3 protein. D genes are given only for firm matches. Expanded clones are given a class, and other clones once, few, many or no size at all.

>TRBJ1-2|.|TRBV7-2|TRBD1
TGTGCCAGCACCCCCTTCTGGGCAGGGGGCGTATATGGCTACACCTTC
CASTPFWAGGVYGYTF
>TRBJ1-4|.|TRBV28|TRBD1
TGTGCCAGCATCCCCGGTACCGGGACAGGTCCAGAGCAACTGTTTTTT
CASIPGTGTGPEQLFF
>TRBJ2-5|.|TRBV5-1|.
TGCGCCAGCAGCTTGGGAGACACCCAAGAGACCCAGTACTTC
CASSLGDTQETQYF
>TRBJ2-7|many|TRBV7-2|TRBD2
TGTGCCAGCAGCTTTAAGCGGGATAGATACGAGCAGTACTTC
CASSFKRDRYEQYF
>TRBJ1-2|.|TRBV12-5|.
TGTGCTAGTGGCTTTAATCCAACGCAGGGGTTCGGATATGGCTACACCTTC
CASGFNPTQGFGYGYTF
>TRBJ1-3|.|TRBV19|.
TGTGCCAGTAGTGCTTTGGGTAGTGGCAGCGCTGGAAACACCATATATTTT
CASSALGSGSAGNTIYF
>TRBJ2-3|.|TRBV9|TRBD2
TGTGCCAGCAGCGTACTGGCGGGGGATACAGATACGCAGTATTTT
CASSVLAGDTDTQYF
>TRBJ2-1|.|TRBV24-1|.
TGTGCCACCAGTTTAAATTACAATGAGCAGTTCTTC
CATSLNYNEQFF
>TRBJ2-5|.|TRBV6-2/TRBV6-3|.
TGTGCCAGCAGCCCGGCTCTTTTAGAGACCCAGTACTTC
CASSPALLETQYF
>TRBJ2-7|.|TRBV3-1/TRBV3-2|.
TGTGCCAGCAGAGATGCAGGATCCTACGAGCAGTACTTC
CASRDAGSYEQYF
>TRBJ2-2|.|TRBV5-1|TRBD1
TGCGCCAGCAGCTGGGCCAGGGGGCAGTCCGGGGAGCTGTTTTTT
CASSWARGQSGELFF
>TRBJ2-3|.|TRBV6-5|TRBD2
TGTGCCAGCAATCCCCTAGCGGGGGTCACAGATACGCAGTATTTT
CASNPLAGVTDTQYF
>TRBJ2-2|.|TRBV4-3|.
TGCGCCAGCAGCCAAGATCTCTCGAACACCGGGGAGCTGTTTTTT
CASSQDLSNTGELFF
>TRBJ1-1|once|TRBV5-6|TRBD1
TGTGCCAGCAGCTTTGGCCAGGGGGCCCGGTGGACTGAAGCTTTCTTT
CASSFGQGARWTEAFF
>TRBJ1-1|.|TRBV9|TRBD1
TGTGCCAGCAGCGTCGGGACAGGGGGGACTGAAGCTTTCTTT
CASSVGTGGTEAFF
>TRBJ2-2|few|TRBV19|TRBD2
TGTGCCAGTAGGTGGGGTAGCGGGTACACCGGGGAGCTGTTTTTT
CASRWGSGYTGELFF
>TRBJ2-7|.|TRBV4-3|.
TGCGCCAGCAGCCAAGGACAGACTCAGATGTACGAGCAGTACTTC
CASSQGQTQMYEQYF
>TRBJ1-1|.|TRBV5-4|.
TGTGCCAGCAGCTTGGGGACTCCGGGTACTGAAGCTTTCTTT
CASSLGTPGTEAFF
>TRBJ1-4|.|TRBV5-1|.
TGCGCCAGCAGCGAGGGCAACTTTAATGAAAAACTGTTTTTT
CASSEGNFNEKLFF
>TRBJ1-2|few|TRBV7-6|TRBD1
TGTGCCAGCAGCCCTTCAGGACAGGCGAACTATGGCTACACCTTC
CASSPSGQANYGYTF
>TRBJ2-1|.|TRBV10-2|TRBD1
TGCGCCAGCAGCAAACCGGGACAGGGAATCAATGAGCAGTTCTTC
CASSKPGQGINEQFF
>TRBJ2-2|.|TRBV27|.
TGTGCCAGCAGTGGTCCGGGGTACGGGGAGCTGTTTTTT
CASSGPGYGELFF